The 13 T cell receptor beta chains below come from one sample, sequenced in a study of naive and memory T cell subsets. Study-wide points: Possibly reflecting memory cells re-expressing CD45RA, a few larger clonotypes occurred in naive repertoires, especially CD8.

Two oligonucleotides, mixed equimolar, formed the beta constant-region primer covering TRBC1 and TRBC2. Ligated cDNA was amplified by four rounds of PCR with nested alpha and beta constant-region primers and SP2. Each CDR3 protein gets one entry after TCRdb re-called the UMI-ligation and nested PCR reads with MiXCR. The table records 150,000 or so distinct CDR3 sequences, over 20% of them present only once. Antigens for these TCRs are unknown. Input material: naive CD4+ T cells from blood. Receptor source: a human donor in good health.

This chain joins TRBV20-1 and TRBJ1-2; a possible D gene is TRBD1 (6 bases). CDR1 is DFQATT, CDR2 SNEGSKA, per germline (reference sequence). V was shortened by 3 bases and J by 3 bases, with 11 bases between the two germline ends. This CDR3 is 13 amino acids long. The CDR3: CSASVGGDYGYTF. CDR3 bases: TGCAGTGCTAGCGTAGGGGGGGACTATGGCTACACCTTC.

This chain joins TRBV4-1 and TRBJ1-1, with TRBD1 as a possible D gene (6 bases). Germline loops: CDR1 MGHRA, CDR2 YSYEKL. The CDR3 sequence is 13 residues long. The ends were cut back, 0 bases at V and 6 bases at J, with 8 bases in the middle. The CDR3 DNA sequence: TGCGCCAGCAGCCAAGACGAGGGGGCTGAAGCTTTCTTT. Protein: CASSQDEGAEAFF.

The chain couples TRBV12-3 or TRBV12-4 to TRBJ1-5, with D possibly TRBD1 on 5 matching bases. The CDR3 extends over 13 amino acids. V was shortened by 3 bases and J by 9 bases, with 12 bases between the two germline ends. The DNA for the CDR3 is TGTGCCAGCAGTTTTCAGGGCTACGGGCCCCAGCATTTT. It yields the protein CASSFQGYGPQHF.

This clonotype came up many times. This chain joins TRBV28 and TRBJ2-7; 7 bases are shared with TRBD1. V lost 5 bases to trimming and J lost 3 bases; unmatched junction nucleotides: 7. Germline values: CDR1 MDHEN, CDR2 SYDVKM. The CDR3 is 14 amino acids. CDR3 nucleotide sequence: TGTGCCAGCAGTCAACAGGGGCCGAACTACGAGCAGTACTTC. Translating it yields CASSQQGPNYEQYF.

J is TRBJ2-7 and V is TRBV7-9; 8 bases line up with TRBD1. J was trimmed by 2 bases and V by 2 bases; bases with no gene match: 8. Germline CDR1 reads SEHNR; CDR2 reads FQNEAQ (reference sequence). The CDR3 contains 16 residues. CDR3 sequence reads: CASSLTPQGAAYEQYF. The CDR3 coding sequence is TGTGCCAGCAGCTTAACCCCCCAGGGGGCAGCCTACGAGCAGTACTTC. Looking up the rest from reference TRBV7-9 and TRBJ2-7 gives the full variable domain: DTGVSQNPRHKITKRGQNVTFRCDPISEHNRLYWYRQTLGQGPEFLTYFQNEAQLEKSRLLSDRFSAERPKGSFSTLEIQRTEQGDSAMYLCASSLTPQGAAYEQYFGPGTRLTVT.

The V and J genes are TRBV3-1 and TRBJ1-3; D remains unclear. V dropped 10 bases and J dropped 6 bases, with 19 bases sitting between them. Germline V gene sequence: CDR1 LGHDT, CDR2 YNNKEL (reference sequence). This CDR3 contains 14 residues. The chain's CDR3 is CATSPGIWLNTIYF. CDR3 bases: TGTGCCACAAGTCCGGGGATTTGGTTAAACACCATATATTTT.

The chain joins TRBV3-1 to TRBJ1-1; D not resolved. The V gene lost 4 bases and the J gene lost 8 bases, with 17 bases spanning the gap. The CDR3 totals 14 residues. The germline V gene has CDR1 LGHDT and CDR2 YNNKEL (reference sequence). CDR3 sequence: CASSPEGPRGEAFF. In DNA, the CDR3 is TGTGCCAGCAGCCCCGAGGGCCCTCGGGGAGAAGCTTTCTTT.

V and J are TRBV20-1 and TRBJ2-1; D uncertain. CDR3 size: 14 residues. In germline, CDR1 is DFQATT, CDR2 SNEGSKA (reference sequence). V shed 3 bases and J shed 0 bases, with 9 bases lying between them. CDR3 region: CSARVLVSYNEQFF. CDR3 DNA: TGCAGTGCTAGGGTCCTAGTCTCCTACAATGAGCAGTTCTTC.

This sequence joins TRBV7-2 and TRBJ2-1; 7 bases line up with TRBD2. The CDR3 length is 13 residues. The junction had 7 bases not matched to a gene; V was cut back by 7 bases and J by 7 bases. CDR1 is SGHTA, CDR2 FQGNSA, per germline. The CDR3 nucleotides read TGTGCCAGCACCGGGGGGATAGGAAATGAGCAGTTCTTC. This encodes CASTGGIGNEQFF.

Only a few counts were recorded for this clonotype. V is TRBV5-1 and J is TRBJ2-7; 8 bases line up with TRBD1. With V trimmed by 5 bases and J by 3 bases, 4 bases remained unmatched. The germline V gene encodes CDR1 SGHRS and CDR2 YFSETQ. The CDR3 sequence is 13 residues long. This CDR3 is CASRGTGHYEQYF. In DNA form, the CDR3 reads TGCGCCAGCAGAGGGACAGGACACTACGAGCAGTACTTC.

The V and J genes are TRBV20-1 and TRBJ2-7, with TRBD2 identical over 7 bases. The CDR3 has 15 amino acids. J gave up 0 bases and V 0 bases, and 5 bases lay outside the gene matches. CDR1 is DFQATT and CDR2 is SNEGSKA in the germline V gene (reference sequence). In DNA form, the CDR3 reads TGCAGTGCTAGAGATCTCGGGAGGAGCTCCTACGAGCAGTACTTC. This codes for CSARDLGRSSYEQYF.

The sample holds a few counts of this clonotype. CDR3 nucleotides: TGCGCCAGCAGGCTGGAATCGCCTAATGAAAAACTGTTTTTT. This encodes CASRLESPNEKLFF. The genes are TRBV5-1 and TRBJ1-4, with unresolved D. This CDR3 has 14 amino acids. CDR1 and CDR2 from the germline V gene are SGHRS and YFSETQ. The V and J ends lost 5 bases and 3 bases respectively, with 11 bases between them. Complete variable domain (other parts from reference TRBV5-1 and TRBJ1-4): KAGVTQTPRYLIKTRGQQVTLSCSPISGHRSVSWYQQTPGQGLQFLFEYFSETQRNKGNFPGRFSGRQFSNSRSEMNVSTLELGDSALYLCASRLESPNEKLFFGSGTQLSVL.

This clonotype has a handful of counts. J is TRBJ1-2 and V is TRBV28; D remains ambiguous. This CDR3 has 13 amino acids. The germline V and J ends were trimmed by 5 bases and 2 bases, with 9 bases remaining between them. Looked up from germline, CDR1 is MDHEN and CDR2 is SYDVKM. The CDR3 region has the DNA TGTGCCAGCAGTCAAGGTTGGAACTATGGCTACACCTTC. It translates to CASSQGWNYGYTF.